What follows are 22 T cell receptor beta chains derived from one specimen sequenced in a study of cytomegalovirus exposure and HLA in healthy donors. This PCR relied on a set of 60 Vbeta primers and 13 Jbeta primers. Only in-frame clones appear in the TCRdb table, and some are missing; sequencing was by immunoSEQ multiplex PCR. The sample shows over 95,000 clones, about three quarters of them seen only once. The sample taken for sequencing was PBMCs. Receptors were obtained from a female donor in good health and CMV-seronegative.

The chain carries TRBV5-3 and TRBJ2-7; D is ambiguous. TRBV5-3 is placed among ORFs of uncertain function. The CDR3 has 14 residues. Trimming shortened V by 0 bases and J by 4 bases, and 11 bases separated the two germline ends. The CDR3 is CARSLGRSGYEQYF. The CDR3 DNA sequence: TGTGCCAGAAGCTTGGGCCGGTCAGGTTACGAGCAGTACTTC.

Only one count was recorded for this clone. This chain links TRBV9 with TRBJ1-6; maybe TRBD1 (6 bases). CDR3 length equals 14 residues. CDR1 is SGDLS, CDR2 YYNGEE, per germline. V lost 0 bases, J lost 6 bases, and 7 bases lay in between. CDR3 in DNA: TGTGCCAGCAGCGTAGTAGGGGGTAATTCACCCCTCCACTTT. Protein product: CASSVVGGNSPLHF.

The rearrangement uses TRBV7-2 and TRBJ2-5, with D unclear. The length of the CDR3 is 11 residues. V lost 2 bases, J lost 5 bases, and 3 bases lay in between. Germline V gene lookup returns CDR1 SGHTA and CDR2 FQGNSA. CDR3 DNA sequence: TGTGCCAGCAGCTTACTCGAGACCCAGTACTTC. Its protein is CASSLLETQYF.

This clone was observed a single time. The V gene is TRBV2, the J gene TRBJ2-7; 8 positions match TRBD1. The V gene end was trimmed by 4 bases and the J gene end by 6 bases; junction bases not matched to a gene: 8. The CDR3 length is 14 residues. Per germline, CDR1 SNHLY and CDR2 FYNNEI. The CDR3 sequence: CASSGRTGIIEQYF. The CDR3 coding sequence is TGTGCCAGCAGTGGCCGGACAGGGATTATCGAGCAGTACTTC.

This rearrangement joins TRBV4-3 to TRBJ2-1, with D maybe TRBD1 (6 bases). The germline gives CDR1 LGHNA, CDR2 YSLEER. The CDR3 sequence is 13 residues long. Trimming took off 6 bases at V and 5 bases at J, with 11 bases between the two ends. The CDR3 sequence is CASSYTGNNEQFF. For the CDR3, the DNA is TGCGCCAGCAGTTACACAGGGAACAATGAGCAGTTCTTC.

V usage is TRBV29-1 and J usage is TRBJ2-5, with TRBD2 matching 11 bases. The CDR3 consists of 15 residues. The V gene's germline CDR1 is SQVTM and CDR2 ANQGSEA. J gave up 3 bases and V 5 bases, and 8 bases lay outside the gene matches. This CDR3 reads CSVSRLAGFKETQYF. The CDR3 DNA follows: TGCAGCGTTTCTAGACTAGCGGGATTCAAAGAGACCCAGTACTTC.

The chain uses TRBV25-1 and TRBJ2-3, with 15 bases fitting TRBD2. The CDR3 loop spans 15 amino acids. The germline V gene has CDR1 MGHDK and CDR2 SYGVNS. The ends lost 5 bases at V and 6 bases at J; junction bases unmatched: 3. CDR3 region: CASSRTSGGVDTQYF. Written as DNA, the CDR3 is TGTGCCAGCAGTAGGACTAGCGGGGGGGTGGATACGCAGTATTTT.

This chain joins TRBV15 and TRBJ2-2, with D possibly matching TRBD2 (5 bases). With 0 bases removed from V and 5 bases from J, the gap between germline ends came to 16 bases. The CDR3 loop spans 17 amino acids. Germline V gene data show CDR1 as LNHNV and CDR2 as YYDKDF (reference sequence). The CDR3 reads CATSRERWTDRTGELFF. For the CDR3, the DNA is TGTGCCACCAGCAGAGAACGTTGGACTGATCGGACCGGGGAGCTGTTTTTT.

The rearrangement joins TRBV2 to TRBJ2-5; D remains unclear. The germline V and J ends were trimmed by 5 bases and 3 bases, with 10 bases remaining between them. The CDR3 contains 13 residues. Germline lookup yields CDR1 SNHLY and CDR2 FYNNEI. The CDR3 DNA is TGTGCCAGCAGTACAGAATACAAAGAGACCCAGTACTTC. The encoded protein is CASSTEYKETQYF.

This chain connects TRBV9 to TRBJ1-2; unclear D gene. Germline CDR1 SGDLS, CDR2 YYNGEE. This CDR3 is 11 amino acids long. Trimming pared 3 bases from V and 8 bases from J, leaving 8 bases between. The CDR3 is CASSDLRGYTF. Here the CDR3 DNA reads TGTGCCAGCAGCGACCTCCGGGGCTACACCTTC. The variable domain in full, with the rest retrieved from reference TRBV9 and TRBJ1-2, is DSGVTQTPKHLITATGQRVTLRCSPRSGDLSVYWYQQSLDQGLQFLIQYYNGEERAKGNILERFSAQQFPDLHSELNLSSLELGDSALYFCASSDLRGYTFGSGTRLTVV.

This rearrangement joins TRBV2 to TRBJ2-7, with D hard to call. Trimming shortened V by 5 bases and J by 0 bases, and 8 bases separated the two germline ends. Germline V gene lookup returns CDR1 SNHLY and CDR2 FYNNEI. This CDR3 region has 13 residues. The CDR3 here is CASSYTYSYEQYF. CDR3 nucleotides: TGTGCCAGCAGTTATACATACTCCTACGAGCAGTACTTC. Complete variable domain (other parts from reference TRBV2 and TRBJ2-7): EPEVTQTPSHQVTQMGQEVILRCVPISNHLYFYWYRQILGQKVEFLVSFYNNEISEKSEIFDDQFSVERPDGSNFTLKIRSTKLEDSAMYFCASSYTYSYEQYFGPGTRLTVT.

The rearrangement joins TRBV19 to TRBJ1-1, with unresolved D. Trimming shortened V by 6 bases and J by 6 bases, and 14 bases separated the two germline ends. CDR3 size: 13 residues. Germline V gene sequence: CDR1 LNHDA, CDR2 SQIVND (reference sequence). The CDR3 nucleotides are TGTGCCAGTAGAGATGGGCCAACCGCTGAAGCTTTCTTT. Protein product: CASRDGPTAEAFF.

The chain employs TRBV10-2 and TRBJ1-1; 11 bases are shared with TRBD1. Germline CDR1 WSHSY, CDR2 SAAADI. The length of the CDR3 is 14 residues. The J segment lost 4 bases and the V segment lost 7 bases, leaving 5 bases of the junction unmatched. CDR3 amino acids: CASNPGQGVTEAFF. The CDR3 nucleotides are TGCGCCAGCAATCCGGGACAGGGGGTCACTGAAGCTTTCTTT.

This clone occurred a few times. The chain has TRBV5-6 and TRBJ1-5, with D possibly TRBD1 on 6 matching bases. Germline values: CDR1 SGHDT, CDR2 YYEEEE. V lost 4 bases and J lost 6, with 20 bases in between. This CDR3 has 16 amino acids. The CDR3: CASSLWWGQGAQPQHF. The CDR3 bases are TGTGCCAGCAGCCTTTGGTGGGGGCAGGGAGCTCAGCCCCAGCATTTT.

The CDR3 nucleotides read TGTGCCAGCAGCCTCGGGATTGGGAGCAATCAGCCCCAGCATTTT. Translating gives CASSLGIGSNQPQHF. The chain couples TRBV7-8 to TRBJ1-5; D is undetermined. CDR3 length: 15 residues. Germline V lookup: CDR1 SGHVS, CDR2 FQNEAQ. The V end lost 5 bases, the J end lost 1 base, and 12 bases lay between the germline ends.

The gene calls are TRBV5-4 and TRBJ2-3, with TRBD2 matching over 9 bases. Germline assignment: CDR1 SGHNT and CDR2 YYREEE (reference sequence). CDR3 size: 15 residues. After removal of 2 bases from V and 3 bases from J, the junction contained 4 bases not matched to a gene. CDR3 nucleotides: TGTGCCAGCAGCTTACCGGGACTAGCAACAGATACGCAGTATTTT. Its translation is CASSLPGLATDTQYF.

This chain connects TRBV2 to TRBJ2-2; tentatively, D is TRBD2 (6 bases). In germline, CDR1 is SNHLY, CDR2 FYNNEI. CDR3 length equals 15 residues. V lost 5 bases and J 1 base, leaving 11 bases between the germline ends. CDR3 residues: CASSWGVLNTGELFF. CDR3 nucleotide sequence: TGTGCCAGCAGTTGGGGGGTCTTGAACACCGGGGAGCTGTTTTTT. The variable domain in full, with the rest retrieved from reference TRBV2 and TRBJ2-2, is EPEVTQTPSHQVTQMGQEVILRCVPISNHLYFYWYRQILGQKVEFLVSFYNNEISEKSEIFDDQFSVERPDGSNFTLKIRSTKLEDSAMYFCASSWGVLNTGELFFGEGSRLTVL.

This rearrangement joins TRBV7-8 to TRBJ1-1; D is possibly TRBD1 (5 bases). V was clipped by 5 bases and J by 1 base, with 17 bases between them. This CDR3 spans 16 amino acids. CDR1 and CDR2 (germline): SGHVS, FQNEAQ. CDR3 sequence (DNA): TGTGCCAGCAGCCATTACAGAGATAGGGGGAACACTGAAGCTTTCTTT. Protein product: CASSHYRDRGNTEAFF. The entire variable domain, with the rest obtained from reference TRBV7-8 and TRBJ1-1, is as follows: GAGVSQSPRYKVAKRGQDVALRCDPISGHVSLFWYQQALGQGPEFLTYFQNEAQLDKSGLPSDRFFAERPEGSVSTLKIQRTQQEDSAVYLCASSHYRDRGNTEAFFGQGTRLTVV.

In nucleotides, the CDR3 is TGTGCCAGCAGCTTGGATTACTTGAACACTGAAGCTTTCTTT. It specifies CASSLDYLNTEAFF. The chain couples TRBV5-4 to TRBJ1-1; no reliable D call. This CDR3 comprises 14 residues. The germline CDR1 and CDR2 sequences are SGHNT and YYREEE (reference sequence). Trimming pared 0 bases from V and 0 bases from J, leaving 6 bases between.

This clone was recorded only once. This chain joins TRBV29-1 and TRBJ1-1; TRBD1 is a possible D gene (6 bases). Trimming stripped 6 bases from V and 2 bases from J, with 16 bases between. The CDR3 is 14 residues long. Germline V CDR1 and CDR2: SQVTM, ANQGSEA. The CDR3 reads CSVDRQEVNTEAFF. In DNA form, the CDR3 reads TGCAGCGTCGATCGACAGGAGGTTAACACTGAAGCTTTCTTT.

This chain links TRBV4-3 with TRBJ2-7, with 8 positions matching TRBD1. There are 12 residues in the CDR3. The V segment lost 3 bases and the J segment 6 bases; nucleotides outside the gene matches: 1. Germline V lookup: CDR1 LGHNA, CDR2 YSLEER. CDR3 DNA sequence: TGCGCCAGCAGCCACACAGGGGGCGAGCAGTACTTC. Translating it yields CASSHTGGEQYF.

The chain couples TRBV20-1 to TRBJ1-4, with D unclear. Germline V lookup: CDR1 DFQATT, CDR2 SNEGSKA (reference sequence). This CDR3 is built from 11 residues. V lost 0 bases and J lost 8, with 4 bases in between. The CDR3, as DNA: TGCAGTGCTAGAGATCAGGAAAAACTGTTTTTT. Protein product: CSARDQEKLFF.